This T cell receptor (beta chain) was observed in a study of T cells in Graves' hyperthyroidism and ophthalmopathy. Overall study: Sampling of peripheral blood happened at initial diagnosis, prior to any treatment.

Amplification yielded TCR beta CDR3 regions, with RNA transcripts as the source. Initially, a first-round RT-PCR of the TCR CDR3 employed the HTBI primer set. TCRdb recomputed calls from the multiplex PCR reads with MiXCR, one row per CDR3 protein. The sample includes about 300,000 distinct CDR3 sequences, around 13% of them seen just once. The CDR3 is 15 amino acids. Germline-derived CDR1 and CDR2 are KGHSH and LQKENI. V lost 0 bases to trimming and J lost 0 bases, with 8 bases between them. As for this clonotype: Its antigen is not known.

Regarding the study as a whole: Most clonotypes that expanded in the thyroid above 0.001 also showed up in blood.

This receptor was identified in a woman between 40 and 55 years old with Graves' hyperthyroidism. The material sequenced was blood. The chain joins TRBV18 to TRBJ1-2; D ambiguous. Here the CDR3 reads CASSPPARANYGYTF. The CDR3 DNA sequence: TGTGCCAGCTCACCACCGGCCAGAGCTAACTATGGCTACACCTTC.